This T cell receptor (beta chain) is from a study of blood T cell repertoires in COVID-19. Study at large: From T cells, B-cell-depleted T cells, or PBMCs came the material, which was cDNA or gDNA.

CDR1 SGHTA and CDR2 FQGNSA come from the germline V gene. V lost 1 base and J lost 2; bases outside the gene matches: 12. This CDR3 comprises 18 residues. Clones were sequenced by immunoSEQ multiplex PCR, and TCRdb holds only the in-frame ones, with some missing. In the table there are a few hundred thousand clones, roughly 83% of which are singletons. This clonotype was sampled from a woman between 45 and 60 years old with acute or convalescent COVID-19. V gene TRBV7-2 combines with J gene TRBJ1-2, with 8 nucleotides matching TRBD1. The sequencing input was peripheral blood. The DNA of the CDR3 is TGTGCCAGCAGCTTAGGACCCCGCAACAGGGGGACAAACTATGGCTACACCTTC. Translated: CASSLGPRNRGTNYGYTF.